This is a list of T cell receptor beta chains from one sample in a study of control samples from healthy donors and cancer patients. Sequencing was performed with immunoSEQ multiplex PCR; in TCRdb, only in-frame clones are kept and a portion is missing. The sample shows about 160,000 clones, approximately 96% of them seen only once. Sample: blood. The receptors shown here come from a woman aged 40 to 49 in good health. CDR3s leave out the opening cysteine and the closing phenylalanine or tryptophan. A D gene is named only where the DNA matches it firmly.

d_call j_call v_call cdr3_aa
NA TRBJ2-4 TRBV9 ASSAGSGSIQY
NA TRBJ1-2 TRBV2 ASRGRGYT
TRBD2 TRBJ2-1 TRBV5-1 ASSARLAGLYNEQF
NA TRBJ2-6 TRBV5-1 ASYLPKSGANVLT
NA TRBJ1-4 TRBV9 ASSVGGGYGEKLF
NA TRBJ1-1 TRBV4-1 ASSQDRAAMNTEAF
NA TRBJ1-2 TRBV7-9 ASSLKSTDGYT
NA TRBJ1-2 TRBV19 ATRGDPKGGYT
TRBD2 TRBJ2-5 TRBV19 ASSMASGSSGETQY
TRBD1 TRBJ2-5 TRBV5-1 ASSQGQGGETQY
NA TRBJ1-2 TRBV2 ASTRTASGYT
NA TRBJ2-3 TRBV7-9 ASSLKPQKDTDTQY
NA TRBJ2-5 TRBV5-6 ASSFHIQETQY